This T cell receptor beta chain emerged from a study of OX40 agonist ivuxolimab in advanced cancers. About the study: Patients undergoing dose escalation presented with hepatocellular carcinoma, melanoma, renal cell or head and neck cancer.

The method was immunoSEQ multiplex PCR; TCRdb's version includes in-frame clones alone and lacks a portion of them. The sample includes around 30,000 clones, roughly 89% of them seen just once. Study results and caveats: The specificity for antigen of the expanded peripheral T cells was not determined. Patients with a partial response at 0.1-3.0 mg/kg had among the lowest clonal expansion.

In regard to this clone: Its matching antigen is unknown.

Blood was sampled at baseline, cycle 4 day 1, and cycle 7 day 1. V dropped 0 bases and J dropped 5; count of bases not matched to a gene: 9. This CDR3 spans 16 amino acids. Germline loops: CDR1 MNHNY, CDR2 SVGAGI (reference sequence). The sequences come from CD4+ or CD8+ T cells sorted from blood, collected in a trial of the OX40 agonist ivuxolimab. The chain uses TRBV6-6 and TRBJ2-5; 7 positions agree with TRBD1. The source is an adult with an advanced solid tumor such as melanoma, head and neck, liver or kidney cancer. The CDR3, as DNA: TGTGCCAGCAGTTACTCCCTAGACAGGGTGGGGGAGACCCAGTACTTC. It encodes CASSYSLDRVGETQYF.